This TCR beta chain was recorded in a study of cytomegalovirus exposure and HLA in healthy donors. The study, taken as a whole, reports: Both high specificity and high sensitivity reportedly marked the classifier's diagnosis of cytomegalovirus status.

This clone appeared a single time. Its antigen is not known. V was trimmed by 1 base and J by 10 bases, leaving 11 bases between them. This CDR3 comprises 13 residues. The germline gives CDR1 SGHVS, CDR2 FNYEAQ. The PCR was carried out with 60 Vbeta primers and 13 Jbeta primers. Original methodology: Some 10 million of 80 million to 85 million unique TCR beta chains were shared, per a later count. Assay used: immunoSEQ multiplex PCR; TCRdb lists only in-frame clones, some missing. The V and J calls and clone size are taken from that table; D and trimming were inferred from the DNA. Among 150,000 to 180,000 clones listed, around 80% were seen once.

Sequencing was performed on PBMCs. This chain connects TRBV7-6 to TRBJ1-3; D gene uncertain. The TCR sequence derives from a woman in her 40s in good health and CMV-seronegative. The CDR3: CASSLGAQNTIYF. The CDR3 region has the DNA TGTGCCAGCAGCTTAGGCGCACAGAATACCATATATTTT.